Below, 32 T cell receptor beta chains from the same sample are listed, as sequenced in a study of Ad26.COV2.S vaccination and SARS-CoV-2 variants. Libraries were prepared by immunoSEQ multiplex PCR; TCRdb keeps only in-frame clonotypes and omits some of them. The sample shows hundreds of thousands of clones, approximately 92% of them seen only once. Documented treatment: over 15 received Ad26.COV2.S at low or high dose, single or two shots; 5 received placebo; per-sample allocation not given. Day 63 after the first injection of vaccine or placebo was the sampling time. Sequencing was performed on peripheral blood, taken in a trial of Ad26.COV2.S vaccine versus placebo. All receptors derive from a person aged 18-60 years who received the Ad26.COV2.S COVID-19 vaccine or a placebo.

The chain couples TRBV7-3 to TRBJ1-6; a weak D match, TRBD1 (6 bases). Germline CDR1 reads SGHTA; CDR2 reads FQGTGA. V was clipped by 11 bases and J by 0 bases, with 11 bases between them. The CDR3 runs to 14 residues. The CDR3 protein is CAELDSSYNSPLHF. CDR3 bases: TGTGCCGAGCTGGACAGCTCCTATAATTCACCCCTCCACTTT.

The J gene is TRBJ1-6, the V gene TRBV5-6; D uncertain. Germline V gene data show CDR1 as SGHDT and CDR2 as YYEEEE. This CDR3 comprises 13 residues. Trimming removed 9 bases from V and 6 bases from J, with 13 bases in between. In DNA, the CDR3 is TGTGCCACGTCCACCAGTCCTAATTCACCCCTCCACTTT. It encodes CATSTSPNSPLHF.

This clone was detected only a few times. The CDR3 DNA follows: TGTGCCAGCAGCTTAGGGACCTTCAACTACGAGCAGTACTTC. This codes for CASSLGTFNYEQYF. V and J are TRBV7-2 and TRBJ2-7; D unresolved. The CDR3 sequence is 14 residues long. V was shortened by 1 base and J by 3 bases, with 10 bases between the two germline ends. Per the germline V gene, CDR1 is SGHTA and CDR2 is FQGNSA.

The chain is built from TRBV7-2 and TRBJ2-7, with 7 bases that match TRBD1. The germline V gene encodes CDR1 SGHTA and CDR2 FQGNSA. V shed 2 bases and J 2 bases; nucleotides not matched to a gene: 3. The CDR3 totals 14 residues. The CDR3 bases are TGTGCCAGCAGCTTAACAGGGGCCCCCTACGAGCAGTACTTC. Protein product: CASSLTGAPYEQYF.

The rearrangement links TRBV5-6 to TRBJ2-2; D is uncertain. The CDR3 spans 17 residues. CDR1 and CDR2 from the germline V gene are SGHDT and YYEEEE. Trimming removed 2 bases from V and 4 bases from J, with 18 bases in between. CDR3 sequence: CASSFVHAVGFTGELFF. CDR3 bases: TGTGCCAGCAGCTTCGTGCACGCCGTGGGTTTCACCGGGGAGCTGTTTTTT.

This CDR3 is CASSSHLGGLSSYEQYF. CDR3 in DNA: TGTGCCAGCAGTTCACATCTTGGGGGCCTAAGCTCCTACGAGCAGTACTTC. The rearrangement uses TRBV6-2 or TRBV6-3 and TRBJ2-7; the D gene is possibly TRBD1 (6 bases). In germline, CDR1 is MNHEY, CDR2 SVGEGT. There are 17 residues in the CDR3. The V and J ends lost 4 bases and 0 bases respectively, with 19 bases between them.

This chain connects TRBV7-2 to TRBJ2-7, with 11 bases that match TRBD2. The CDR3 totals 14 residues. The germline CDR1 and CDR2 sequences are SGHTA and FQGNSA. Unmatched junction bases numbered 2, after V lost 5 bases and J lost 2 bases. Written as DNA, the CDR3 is TGTGCCAGCAGCGTTAGCGGGAGGGCCTACGAGCAGTACGTC. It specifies CASSVSGRAYEQYV.

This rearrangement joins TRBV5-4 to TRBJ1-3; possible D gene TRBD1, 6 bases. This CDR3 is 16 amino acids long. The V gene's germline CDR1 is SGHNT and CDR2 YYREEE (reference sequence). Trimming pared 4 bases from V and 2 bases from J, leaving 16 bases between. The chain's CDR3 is CASSPQLTGPGNTIYF. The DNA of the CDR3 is TGTGCCAGCAGCCCCCAGCTAACAGGGCCTGGAAACACCATATATTTT. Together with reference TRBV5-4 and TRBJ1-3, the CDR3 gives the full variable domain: ETGVTQSPTHLIKTRGQQVTLRCSSQSGHNTVSWYQQALGQGPQFIFQYYREEENGRGNFPPRFSGLQFPNYSSELNVNALELDDSALYLCASSPQLTGPGNTIYFGEGSWLTVV.

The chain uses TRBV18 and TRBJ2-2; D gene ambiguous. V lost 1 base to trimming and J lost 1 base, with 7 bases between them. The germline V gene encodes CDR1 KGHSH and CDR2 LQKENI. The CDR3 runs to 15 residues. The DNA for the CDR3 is TGTGCCAGCTCACCACAGGCAGGGAACACCGGGGAGCTGTTTTTT. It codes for CASSPQAGNTGELFF.

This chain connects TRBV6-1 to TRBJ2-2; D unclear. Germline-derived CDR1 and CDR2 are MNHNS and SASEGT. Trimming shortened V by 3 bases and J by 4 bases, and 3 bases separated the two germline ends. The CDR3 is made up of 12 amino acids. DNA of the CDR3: TGTGCCAGCAGTGAGGCCACCGGGGAGCTGTTTTTT. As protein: CASSEATGELFF.

CDR3 DNA: TGTGCCAGCAGTTTTAGGCCTAGCGGATACAATGAGCAGTTCTTC. This codes for CASSFRPSGYNEQFF. This chain joins TRBV27 and TRBJ2-1; 7 bases are a match to TRBD2. V was pared by 3 bases and J by 4 bases, with 6 bases of the junction left unmatched. This CDR3 is 15 amino acids long. CDR1 and CDR2 (germline): MNHEY, SMNVEV (reference sequence).

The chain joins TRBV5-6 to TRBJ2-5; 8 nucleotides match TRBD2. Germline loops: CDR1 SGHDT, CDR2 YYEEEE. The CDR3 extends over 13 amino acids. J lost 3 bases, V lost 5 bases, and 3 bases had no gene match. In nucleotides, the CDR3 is TGTGCCAGCAGTCAGCGGGAGAAAGAGACCCAGTACTTC. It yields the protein CASSQREKETQYF.

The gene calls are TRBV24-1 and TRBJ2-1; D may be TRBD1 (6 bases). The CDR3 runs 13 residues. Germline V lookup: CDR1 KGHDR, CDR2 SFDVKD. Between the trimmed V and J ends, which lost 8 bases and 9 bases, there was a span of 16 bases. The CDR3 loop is CATMTGVSGEQFF. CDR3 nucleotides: TGTGCCACCATGACAGGAGTATCGGGTGAGCAGTTCTTC.

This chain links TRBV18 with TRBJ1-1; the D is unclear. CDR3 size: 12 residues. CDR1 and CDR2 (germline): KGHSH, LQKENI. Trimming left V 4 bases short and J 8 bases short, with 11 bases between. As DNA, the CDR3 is TGTGCCAGCTCACAAGACCTAGGAGAAGCTTTCTTT. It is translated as CASSQDLGEAFF.

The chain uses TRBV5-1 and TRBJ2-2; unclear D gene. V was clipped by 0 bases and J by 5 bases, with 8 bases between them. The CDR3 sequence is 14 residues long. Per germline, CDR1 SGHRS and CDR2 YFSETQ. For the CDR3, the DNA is TGCGCCAGCAGCTTGGGGACGTGGACCGGGGAGCTGTTTTTT. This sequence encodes CASSLGTWTGELFF.

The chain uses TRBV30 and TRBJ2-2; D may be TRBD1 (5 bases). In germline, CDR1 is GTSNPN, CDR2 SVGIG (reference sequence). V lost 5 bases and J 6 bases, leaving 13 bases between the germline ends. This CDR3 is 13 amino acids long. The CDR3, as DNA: TGTGCCTGGTCCGCCCTCAGGGCCGGGGAGCTGTTTTTT. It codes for CAWSALRAGELFF.

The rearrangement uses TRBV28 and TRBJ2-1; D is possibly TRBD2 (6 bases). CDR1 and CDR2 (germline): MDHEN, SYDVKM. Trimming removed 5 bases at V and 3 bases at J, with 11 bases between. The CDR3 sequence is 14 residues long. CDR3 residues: CASSDRLDYNEQFF. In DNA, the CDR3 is TGTGCCAGCAGTGATCGACTAGACTACAATGAGCAGTTCTTC.

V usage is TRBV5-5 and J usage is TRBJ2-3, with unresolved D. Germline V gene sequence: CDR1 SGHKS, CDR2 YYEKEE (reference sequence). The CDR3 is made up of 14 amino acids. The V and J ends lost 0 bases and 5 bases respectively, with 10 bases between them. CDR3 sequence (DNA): TGTGCCAGCAGCTTGGACCCAGGTGGAGATACGCAGTATTTT. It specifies CASSLDPGGDTQYF.

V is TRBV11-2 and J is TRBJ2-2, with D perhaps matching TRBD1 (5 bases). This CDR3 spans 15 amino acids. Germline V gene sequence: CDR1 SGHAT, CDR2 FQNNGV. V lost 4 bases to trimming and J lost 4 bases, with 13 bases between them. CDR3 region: CASSSRAFITGELFF. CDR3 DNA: TGTGCCAGCAGCTCCAGGGCATTTATCACCGGGGAGCTGTTTTTT.

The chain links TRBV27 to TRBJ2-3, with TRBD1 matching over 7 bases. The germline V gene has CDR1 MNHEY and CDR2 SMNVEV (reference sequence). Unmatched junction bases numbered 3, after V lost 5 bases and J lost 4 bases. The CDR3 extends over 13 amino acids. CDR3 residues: CASSRQGADTQYF. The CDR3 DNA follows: TGTGCCAGCAGTCGTCAGGGGGCAGATACGCAGTATTTT.

The CDR3, as DNA: TGTGCCAGCAGCTTAGGGTCCTCTCTCTCCTACAATGAGCAGTTCTTC. This encodes CASSLGSSLSYNEQFF. The V call is TRBV7-8, the J call TRBJ2-1; no reliable D call. Germline V gives CDR1 SGHVS, CDR2 FQNEAQ. The CDR3 consists of 16 residues. Deletions cut 1 base from V and 0 bases from J, with 10 bases between. The whole variable domain, filled in from reference TRBV7-8 and TRBJ2-1, reads GAGVSQSPRYKVAKRGQDVALRCDPISGHVSLFWYQQALGQGPEFLTYFQNEAQLDKSGLPSDRFFAERPEGSVSTLKIQRTQQEDSAVYLCASSLGSSLSYNEQFFGPGTRLTVL.

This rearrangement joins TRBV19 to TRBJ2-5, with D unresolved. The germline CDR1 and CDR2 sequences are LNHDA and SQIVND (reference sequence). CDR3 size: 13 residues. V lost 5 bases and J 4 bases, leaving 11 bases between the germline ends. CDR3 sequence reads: CASSPSRAETQYF. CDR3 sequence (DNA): TGTGCCAGTAGTCCAAGTCGGGCAGAGACCCAGTACTTC.

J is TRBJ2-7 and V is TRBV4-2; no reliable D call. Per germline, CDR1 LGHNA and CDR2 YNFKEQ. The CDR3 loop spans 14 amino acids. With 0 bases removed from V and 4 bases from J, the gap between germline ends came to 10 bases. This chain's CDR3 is CASSQDREGYEQYF. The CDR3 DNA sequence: TGTGCCAGCAGCCAAGATAGGGAAGGGTACGAGCAGTACTTC.

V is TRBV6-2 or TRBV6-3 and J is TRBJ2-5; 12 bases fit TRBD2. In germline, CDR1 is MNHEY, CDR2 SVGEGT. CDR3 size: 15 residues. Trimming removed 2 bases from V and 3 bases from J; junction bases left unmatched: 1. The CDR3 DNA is TGTGCCAGCAGTTACAGGACTAGCGGGGAAGAGACCCAGTACTTC. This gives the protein CASSYRTSGEETQYF.

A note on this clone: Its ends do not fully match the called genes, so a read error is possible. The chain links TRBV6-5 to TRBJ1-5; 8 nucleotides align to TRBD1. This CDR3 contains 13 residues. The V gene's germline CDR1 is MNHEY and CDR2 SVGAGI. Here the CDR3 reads CAGRGHRDQPQHF. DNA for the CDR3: TGTGCCGGCAGGGGGCATCGTGATCAGCCCCAGCATTTT.

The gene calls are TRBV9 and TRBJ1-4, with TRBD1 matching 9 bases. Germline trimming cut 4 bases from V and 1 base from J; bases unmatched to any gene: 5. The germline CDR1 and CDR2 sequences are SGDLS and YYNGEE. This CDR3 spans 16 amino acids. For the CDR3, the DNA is TGTGCCAGCAGCCCGGGACAGGGCCTAACTAATGAAAAACTGTTTTTT. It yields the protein CASSPGQGLTNEKLFF.

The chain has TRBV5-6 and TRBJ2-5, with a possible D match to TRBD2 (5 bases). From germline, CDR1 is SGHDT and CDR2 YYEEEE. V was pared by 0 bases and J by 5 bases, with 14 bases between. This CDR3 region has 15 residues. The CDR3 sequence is CASSLGGYGGETQYF. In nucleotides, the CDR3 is TGTGCCAGCAGCTTGGGAGGGTACGGCGGGGAGACCCAGTACTTC.

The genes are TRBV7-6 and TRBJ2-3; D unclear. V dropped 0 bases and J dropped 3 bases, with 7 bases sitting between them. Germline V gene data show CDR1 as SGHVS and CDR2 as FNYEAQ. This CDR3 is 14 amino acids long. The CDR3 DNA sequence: TGTGCCAGCAGCTTAGCTTCTAGAACAGATACGCAGTATTTT. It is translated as CASSLASRTDTQYF.

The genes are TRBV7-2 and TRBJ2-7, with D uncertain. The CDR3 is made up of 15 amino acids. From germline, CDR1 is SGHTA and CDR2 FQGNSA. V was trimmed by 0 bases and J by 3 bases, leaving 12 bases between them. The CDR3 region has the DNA TGTGCCAGCAGCTTAGCTGTGAGTCGGAACTACGAGCAGTACTTC. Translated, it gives CASSLAVSRNYEQYF.

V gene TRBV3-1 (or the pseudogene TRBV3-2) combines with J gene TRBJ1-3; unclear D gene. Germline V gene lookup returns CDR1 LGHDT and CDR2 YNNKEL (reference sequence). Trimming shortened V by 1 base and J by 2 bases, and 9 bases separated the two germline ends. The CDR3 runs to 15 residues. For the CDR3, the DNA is TGTGCCAGCAGCCAAGTCGGCACCCCTGGAAACACCATATATTTT. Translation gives CASSQVGTPGNTIYF.

The CDR3 here is CASRQGRTEAFF. The CDR3 coding sequence is TGTGCCAGCAGGCAGGGCCGCACTGAAGCTTTCTTT. V is TRBV6-5 and J is TRBJ1-1; maybe TRBD1 (5 bases). Germline V gene data show CDR1 as MNHEY and CDR2 as SVGAGI. CDR3 length: 12 amino acids. Trimming took off 6 bases at V and 4 bases at J, with 9 bases between the two ends.

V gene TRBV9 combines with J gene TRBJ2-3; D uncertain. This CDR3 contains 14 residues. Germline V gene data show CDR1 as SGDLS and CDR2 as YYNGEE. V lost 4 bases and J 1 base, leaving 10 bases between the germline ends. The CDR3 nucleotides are TGTGCCAGCAGCCCGCGCCCAGGCACAGATACGCAGTATTTT. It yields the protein CASSPRPGTDTQYF.